These 19 T cell receptor beta chains were sequenced from one sample in a study of patients and donors after allogeneic stem cell transplantation. MiXCR, run by TCRdb on the RT-PCR reads, gives a single entry per CDR3 protein. The sample consists of more than 850,000 distinct CDR3 sequences, about a sixth of them appearing once. Sequenced: blood, either unsorted or a sorted T cell fraction (not recorded which). All receptors come from a human donor who was either an allogeneic HSCT recipient or a stem cell or donor lymphocyte infusion donor (not recorded which). It is not recorded whose cells these are; they may come from a transplant donor.

The chain is built from TRBV2 and TRBJ1-3, with a possible D match to TRBD1 (6 bases). Trimming stripped 8 bases from V and 4 bases from J, with 12 bases between. The V gene's germline CDR1 is SNHLY and CDR2 FYNNEI. The CDR3 is 13 amino acids. Here the CDR3 DNA reads TGTGCCAGCCGGAGGGGGACCGGAAACACCATATATTTT. Protein: CASRRGTGNTIYF.

The chain has TRBV20-1 and TRBJ1-1; the D is unclear. The CDR3 is 12 residues long. Germline loops: CDR1 DFQATT, CDR2 SNEGSKA (reference sequence). V was shortened by 5 bases and J by 5 bases, with 12 bases between the two germline ends. CDR3 nucleotide sequence: TGCAGTGCTGCCGAAGGTTGGACTGAAGCTTTCTTT. Translation: CSAAEGWTEAFF.

This clonotype was detected a few times. The rearrangement links TRBV28 to TRBJ1-5; D might be TRBD1 (5 bases). Germline CDR1 and CDR2: MDHEN and SYDVKM. This CDR3 has 16 amino acids. Trimming removed 4 bases at V and 1 base at J, with 14 bases between. CDR3 nucleotides: TGTGCCAGCAGTTCCTCGAGGGGCACGAGCAATCAGCCCCAGCATTTT. Protein: CASSSSRGTSNQPQHF.

The rearrangement links TRBV19 to TRBJ1-5; D is unclear. CDR1 is LNHDA and CDR2 is SQIVND in the germline V gene (reference sequence). The length of the CDR3 is 13 residues. Trimming removed 7 bases from V and 6 bases from J, with 13 bases in between. This chain's CDR3 is CASNTYEGQPQHF. The CDR3 bases are TGTGCCAGTAACACCTACGAGGGTCAGCCCCAGCATTTT.

A few counts support this clonotype. In DNA, the CDR3 is TGTGCCAGCAGAAGACCGGGGACTAGCGGGAGCAATGAGCAGTTCTTC. This encodes CASRRPGTSGSNEQFF. The chain combines TRBV11-2 with TRBJ2-1, with TRBD2 matching 14 bases. This CDR3 comprises 16 residues. Germline values: CDR1 SGHAT, CDR2 FQNNGV. After removal of 6 bases from V and 6 bases from J, the junction contained 7 bases not matched to a gene.

This clonotype has a handful of counts. This chain connects TRBV29-1 to TRBJ2-2; 7 bases fit TRBD2. Germline CDR1 SQVTM, CDR2 ANQGSEA. V was pared by 4 bases and J by 8 bases, with 10 bases of the junction left unmatched. The CDR3 contains 14 residues. The CDR3, as DNA: TGCAGCGTTGGGGGAGGGGTGTCATCGGGGGAGCTGTTTTTT. It encodes CSVGGGVSSGELFF.

This chain links TRBV20-1 with TRBJ2-1; D perhaps matches TRBD2 (6 bases). The CDR3 length is 14 residues. Trimming stripped 0 bases from V and 9 bases from J, with 15 bases between. Looked up from germline, CDR1 is DFQATT and CDR2 is SNEGSKA (reference sequence). CDR3 sequence reads: CSARDQRGGTEQFF. The CDR3, as DNA: TGCAGTGCTAGAGATCAAAGAGGCGGGACTGAGCAGTTCTTC.

There are a few counts of this clonotype. The chain is built from TRBV4-3 and TRBJ2-7; 8 bases are a match to TRBD1. This CDR3 region has 14 residues. The ends lost 1 base at V and 2 bases at J; junction bases unmatched: 1. CDR1 is LGHNA, CDR2 YSLEER, per germline. CDR3 sequence: CASSQAQGAYEQYF. The CDR3 nucleotides read TGCGCCAGCAGCCAAGCACAGGGGGCCTACGAGCAGTACTTC.

This clonotype appeared a few times. This chain joins TRBV4-1 and TRBJ1-3; 11 bases match TRBD1. The CDR3 consists of 16 residues. V lost 0 bases and J lost 5; bases outside the gene matches: 3. Per germline, CDR1 MGHRA and CDR2 YSYEKL. Here the CDR3 DNA reads TGCGCCAGCAGCCAAGATTTGGACAGGGGGCGAAACACCATATATTTT. Its translation: CASSQDLDRGRNTIYF.

CDR3 nucleotides: TGTGCCAGCAGCTCCCCTCGGGGCGGGACCGGGGAGCTGTTTTTT. Its protein is CASSSPRGGTGELFF. This rearrangement joins TRBV6-1 to TRBJ2-2; D is perhaps TRBD1 or TRBD2 (5 bases each). From germline, CDR1 is MNHNS and CDR2 SASEGT. There are 15 residues in the CDR3. Trimming removed 6 bases from V and 5 bases from J, with 16 bases in between.

This clonotype was counted between two and nine times. This chain uses TRBV20-1 with TRBJ2-6; D is unclear. The V end was cut by 6 bases, the J end by 2 bases, with 11 bases between. The CDR3 loop spans 14 amino acids. CDR1 and CDR2 (germline): DFQATT, SNEGSKA (reference sequence). CDR3 DNA: TGCAGTGCCCGGCTTGCAGCTGGGGCCAACGTCCTGACTTTC. Protein sequence: CSARLAAGANVLTF.

This clonotype was counted many times. This sequence joins TRBV12-3 or TRBV12-4 and TRBJ1-2; 7 bases align to TRBD1. The CDR3 is 13 amino acids. With V trimmed by 2 bases and J by 8 bases, 5 bases remained unmatched. The CDR3 bases are TGTGCCAGCAGTTTACGACAGGGATTAGGCTACACCTTC. This translates into CASSLRQGLGYTF.

The V and J genes are TRBV20-1 and TRBJ2-7, with D possibly being TRBD1 or TRBD2 (5 bases each). V was cut by 4 bases and J by 4 bases, with 8 bases left in between. The CDR3 sequence is 11 residues long. Germline assignment: CDR1 DFQATT and CDR2 SNEGSKA (reference sequence). CDR3 bases: TGCAGTGCTATCAGGGAGTACGAGCAGTACTTC. Its translation is CSAIREYEQYF.

The J gene is TRBJ2-3, the V gene TRBV20-1, with D perhaps being TRBD1 or TRBD2 (6 bases each). The CDR3 totals 15 residues. V was pared by 5 bases and J by 1 base, with 16 bases between. Germline V lookup: CDR1 DFQATT, CDR2 SNEGSKA (reference sequence). The CDR3 DNA sequence: TGCAGTGCTGGAGTCCCGGGGGCAGGCACAGATACGCAGTATTTT. Amino acids: CSAGVPGAGTDTQYF.

The chain uses TRBV7-9 and TRBJ2-7; D ambiguous. The CDR3 length is 13 residues. Trimming removed 1 base at V and 5 bases at J, with 9 bases between. Germline loops: CDR1 SEHNR, CDR2 FQNEAQ (reference sequence). The CDR3 DNA reads TGTGCCAGCAGCTTAGAGGTAGTCCACGAGCAGTACTTC. Translating gives CASSLEVVHEQYF.

The chain has TRBV5-6 and TRBJ1-1, with D unclear. The CDR3 sequence is 13 residues long. Germline lookup yields CDR1 SGHDT and CDR2 YYEEEE. Trimming pared 0 bases from V and 4 bases from J, leaving 7 bases between. CDR3 sequence (DNA): TGTGCCAGCAGCTTGGAGGCAGCCACTGAAGCTTTCTTT. It translates to CASSLEAATEAFF.

V is TRBV6-1 and J is TRBJ2-7; the D gene is possibly TRBD1 (6 bases). The CDR3 is made up of 14 amino acids. V lost 7 bases, J lost 2 bases, and 15 bases lay in between. Germline V gene sequence: CDR1 MNHNS, CDR2 SASEGT. In DNA, the CDR3 is TGTGCCAGCAACGCAGCCAGGGGACCCTACGAGCAGTACTTC. Encoded protein: CASNAARGPYEQYF.

The rearrangement links TRBV5-1 to TRBJ2-1; D is perhaps TRBD2 (6 bases). Trimming removed 1 base from V and 5 bases from J, with 10 bases in between. Germline V lookup: CDR1 SGHRS, CDR2 YFSETQ. The length of the CDR3 is 14 residues. The CDR3: CASSLTGRNNEQFF. CDR3 nucleotides: TGCGCCAGCAGCTTGACCGGGAGAAACAATGAGCAGTTCTTC. Using reference TRBV5-1 and TRBJ2-1 for the parts outside the CDR3, the full variable domain is KAGVTQTPRYLIKTRGQQVTLSCSPISGHRSVSWYQQTPGQGLQFLFEYFSETQRNKGNFPGRFSGRQFSNSRSEMNVSTLELGDSALYLCASSLTGRNNEQFFGPGTRLTVL.

This clonotype was picked up a small number of times. This rearrangement joins TRBV7-6 to TRBJ2-5, with 7 bases fitting TRBD2. V shed 2 bases and J 2 bases; nucleotides not matched to a gene: 5. The germline CDR1 and CDR2 sequences are SGHVS and FNYEAQ. The CDR3 runs 15 residues. The CDR3 DNA sequence: TGTGCCAGCAGCTTATTTGGCGGGAGTCAAGAGACCCAGTACTTC. It yields the protein CASSLFGGSQETQYF. The whole variable domain, remainder taken from reference TRBV7-6 and TRBJ2-5, is GAGVSQSPRYKVTKRGQDVALRCDPISGHVSLYWYRQALGQGPEFLTYFNYEAQQDKSGLPNDRFSAERPEGSISTLTIQRTEQRDSAMYRCASSLFGGSQETQYFGPGTRLLVL.